The rows below give T cell receptor beta chains drawn from one sample of a study of control samples from healthy donors and cancer patients. Sequencing was performed with immunoSEQ multiplex PCR; in TCRdb, only in-frame clones are kept and a portion is missing. The sample records 150,000 to 200,000 clones, nearly 90% being singletons. The specimen was blood. These receptors all come from a woman in her forties or fifties in good health. Both conserved end residues are part of each CDR3. The D gene is left open where the match is weak. Size is stated for part of the rows, as once, few or many counts, or as a class when the clone is expanded.

abundance	d_gene	v_gene	j_gene	CDR3aa	CDR3nt
-	-	TRBV29-1	TRBJ1-1	CSVILGGMNTEAFF	TGCAGCGTTATCCTTGGGGGGATGAACACTGAAGCTTTCTTT
-	-	TRBV7-2	TRBJ1-2	CASSLDARSSNYGYTF	TGTGCCAGCAGCTTAGATGCTAGGAGCTCTAACTATGGCTACACCTTC
-	-	TRBV30	TRBJ1-2	CAWSVRVEGYTF	TGTGCCTGGAGTGTACGGGTGGAGGGCTACACCTTC
-	-	TRBV12-3/TRBV12-4	TRBJ1-2	CASSLQVDYGYTF	TGTGCCAGCAGCCTGCAGGTTGACTATGGCTACACCTTC
-	-	TRBV28	TRBJ1-2	CASSLKGRGYGYTF	TGTGCCAGCAGTTTAAAGGGACGAGGCTATGGCTACACCTTC
-	-	TRBV23-1	TRBJ1-4	CASGTNEKLFF	TGCGCCAGCGGAACTAATGAAAAACTGTTTTTT
-	-	TRBV28	TRBJ1-2	CASSSGSSANYGYTF	TGTGCCAGCAGTTCCGGCAGCTCAGCTAACTATGGCTACACCTTC
-	TRBD1	TRBV9	TRBJ1-1	CASSVTTGGTEAFF	TGTGCCAGCAGCGTAACCACAGGGGGGACTGAAGCTTTCTTT
-	-	TRBV5-4	TRBJ2-5	CASSYPGGGGETQYF	TGTGCCAGCAGCTATCCCGGGGGCGGGGGAGAGACCCAGTACTTC
few	-	TRBV9	TRBJ1-4	CASSVGSGRPTNEKLFF	TGTGCCAGCAGCGTAGGCTCGGGCAGGCCTACTAATGAAAAACTGTTTTTT